This T cell receptor (beta chain) emerged from a study of T cell repertoires in ileal Crohn's disease. In the study overall: All patients had surgery for stricturing (61%) or penetrating (approximately 39%) disease. Study-level findings and limits: Clonal expansions were more frequent in active smokers than non-smokers at surgery.

Time point noted: neoterminal ileum biopsy at postoperative endoscopy, about 6 months after surgery. TCRB immunosequencing input was approximately 510 nanograms of biopsy DNA per sample. The data were produced by immunoSEQ multiplex PCR, yet TCRdb's version contains in-frame clones alone and is incomplete. The table includes around 3,200 clones, 86% detected once. On this clone: As yet, its antigen is unknown.

Germline V gene lookup returns CDR1 SGHTA and CDR2 FQGTGA. CDR3 length: 16 residues. The ends lost 7 bases at V and 6 bases at J; junction bases unmatched: 11. This clonotype originated in an adult with Crohn's disease. Sequencing used ileal tissue. This rearrangement joins TRBV7-3 to TRBJ2-2, with 10 bases matching TRBD2. The CDR3 nucleotides read TGTGCCAGCAAGGAGCGGGGGGGCCCCGTTTCCGGGGAGCTGTTTTTT. As protein: CASKERGGPVSGELFF. Based on the CDR3 plus reference TRBV7-3 and TRBJ2-2, the full variable domain is GAGVSQTPSNKVTEKGKYVELRCDPISGHTALYWYRQSLGQGPEFLIYFQGTGAADDSGLPNDRFFAVRPEGSVSTLKIQRTERGDSAVYLCASKERGGPVSGELFFGEGSRLTVL.